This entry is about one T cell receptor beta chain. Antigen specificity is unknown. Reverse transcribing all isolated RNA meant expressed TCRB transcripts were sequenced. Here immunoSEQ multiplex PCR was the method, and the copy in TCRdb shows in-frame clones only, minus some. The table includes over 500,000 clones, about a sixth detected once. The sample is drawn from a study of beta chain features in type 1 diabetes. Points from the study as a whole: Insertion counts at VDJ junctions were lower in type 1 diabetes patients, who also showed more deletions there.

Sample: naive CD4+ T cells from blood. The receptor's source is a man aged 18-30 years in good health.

The CDR3 DNA follows: TGTGCCAGCAGCTTCGGGACAGGGGGCACAGATACGCAGTATTTT. It is translated as CASSFGTGGTDTQYF. The rearrangement joins TRBV7-3 to TRBJ2-3; 10 bases fit TRBD1. The CDR3 spans 15 residues. Germline CDR1 SGHTA, CDR2 FQGTGA. V dropped 3 bases and J dropped 1; count of bases not matched to a gene: 1.